This TCR beta chain was documented in a study of T cell clonality in common variable immunodeficiency. By sample share, this clone is medium-sized (0.01 to 0.1%). Its specificity is unknown. A junction boundary mismatches the germline segment, possibly from a read error. The read comes to an end 3 residues before the CDR3 does, leaving the germline J gene to fill in the end. Overall study findings and caveats: In common variable immunodeficiency, TCR beta chains reportedly carried fewer deletions and N-nucleotide insertions. Authors noted CVID clonality's cause needs subpopulation repertoire sequencing.

Clones were sequenced by immunoSEQ multiplex PCR, and TCRdb holds only the in-frame ones, with some missing. Recorded here are about 19,000 clones, none singletons. The CDR3 extends over 16 amino acids. Germline values: CDR1 LGHNA, CDR2 YNFKEQ. The TCR comes from a human donor with common variable immunodeficiency. This chain joins TRBV4-2 and TRBJ2-1; D might be TRBD1 (6 bases). The sample comprised peripheral blood mononuclear cells. CDR3 DNA (partial): TGCGCCAGCAGCCAAGAAGTGACAGGCCGTAACAATGAG. Its protein product is CASSQEVTGRNNE. In full, the CDR3 is CASSQEVTGRNNEQFF.